The rows below give T cell receptor beta chains drawn from one sample of a study of cytomegalovirus exposure and HLA in healthy donors. The assay was immunoSEQ multiplex PCR, and TCRdb's table has in-frame clones only and misses some. Seen here are about 210,000 clones, around 80% observed once, and the top ten hold 4.5% to 7%. Input material: PBMCs. The receptors shown here come from a man aged 35 to 55 in good health and CMV-seropositive. Each CDR3 is given with its conserved first and last residue. The D gene is left open where the match is weak. The size entry is marked missing in some rows and otherwise reads once, few, many or a size class.

>TRBJ2-1|TRBV4-1|NA|TRBD2
TGCGCCAGCAGGGCACTAGCGGGAGCCTCCTACAATGAGCAGTTCTTC
CASRALAGASYNEQFF
>TRBJ2-3|TRBV30|NA|NA
TGTGCCTGGAGGGGTCCCTGGGGGGCGGGGGGCACAGATACGCAGTATTTT
CAWRGPWGAGGTDTQYF
>TRBJ2-1|TRBV5-6|NA|NA
TGTGCCAGCAGCCTCGGAGACTCCTCCTACAATGAGCAGTTCTTC
CASSLGDSSYNEQFF
>TRBJ2-1|TRBV7-9|NA|NA
TGTGCCAGCAGCTTAGACGGTGCTGAGCAGTTCTTC
CASSLDGAEQFF
>TRBJ1-3|TRBV4-2|few|NA
TGTGCCAGCAGCCAAGATAGAATGGGAAACACCATATATTTT
CASSQDRMGNTIYF
>TRBJ2-5|TRBV7-9|NA|TRBD2
TGTGCCAGCGCGCTAGGAGCGGGAGGAGAGCAAGAGACCCAGTACTTC
CASALGAGGEQETQYF
>TRBJ2-3|TRBV10-1|NA|NA
TGCGCCAGCAGTGACGCTCGGTTCACAGATACGCAGTATTTT
CASSDARFTDTQYF
>TRBJ1-6|TRBV27|NA|NA
TGTGCCAGCAGCCTGGGGGGGAGTTCACCCCTCCACTTT
CASSLGGSSPLHF
>TRBJ2-3|TRBV11-2|NA|NA
TGTGCCAGCAACCAACAGGGTTGGGCAGATACGCAGTATTTT
CASNQQGWADTQYF
>TRBJ2-2|TRBV7-3|NA|NA
TGTGCCAGCAGCTTAGTACAGTCCACCGGGGAGCTGTTTTTT
CASSLVQSTGELFF
>TRBJ2-1|TRBV7-9|NA|TRBD1
TGTGCCAGCAGCTTAGGGCAGGGGGCTGAGCAGTTCTTC
CASSLGQGAEQFF
>TRBJ1-5|TRBV28|NA|TRBD1
TGTGCCAGCAGTATGGACAGGAGGAATCAGCCCCAGCATTTT
CASSMDRRNQPQHF
>TRBJ2-5|TRBV15|NA|NA
TGTGCCACCAGCACTCTTTCGGGACAAGGGGAAGAGACCCAGTACTTC
CATSTLSGQGEETQYF
>TRBJ1-5|TRBV18|NA|TRBD1
TGTGCCAGCTCACCCCGACAGGGGGCCAGTAGCAATCAGCCCCAGCATTTT
CASSPRQGASSNQPQHF
>TRBJ1-2|TRBV6-1|few|NA
TGTGCCAGCAGCCTTCCGGGTGGTGGCTACACCTTC
CASSLPGGGYTF
>TRBJ1-4|TRBV18|NA|TRBD1
TGTGCCAGCTCACAGTGGACAGGGGGCAATGAAAAACTGTTTTTT
CASSQWTGGNEKLFF
>TRBJ1-2|TRBV11-2|NA|TRBD1
TGTGCCAGCAGCTTGGGGCCGGTATGGACAGGGTCCGGCTACACCTTC
CASSLGPVWTGSGYTF
>TRBJ2-1|TRBV14|NA|TRBD2
TGTGCCAGCAGCCCAGGACTAGCGGTCTACAATGAGCAGTTCTTC
CASSPGLAVYNEQFF
>TRBJ2-7|TRBV7-9|NA|TRBD1
TGTGCCAGCAGCTGGGGACAGGGGGTTGCCTACGAGCAGTACTTC
CASSWGQGVAYEQYF
>TRBJ2-1|TRBV19|NA|NA
TGTGCCAGTAGAGATACAGGGTACTCCTACAATGAGCAGTTCTTC
CASRDTGYSYNEQFF
>TRBJ1-1|TRBV25-1|NA|NA
TGTGCCAGCAGGGGGCCGGTGAACACTGAAGCTTTCTTT
CASRGPVNTEAFF
>TRBJ2-4|TRBV11-3|NA|TRBD2
TGTGCCAGCAGCCCCACTAGCGGGAGGGCCCGGATAGCCAAAAACATTCAGTACTTC
CASSPTSGRARIAKNIQYF
>TRBJ2-1|TRBV9|NA|NA
TGTGCCAGCAGCGAAACCAGCAATGAGCAGTTCTTC
CASSETSNEQFF
>TRBJ2-5|TRBV7-9|NA|TRBD2
TGTGCCAGCAGCCCGGAGACAACTGGAGCGGGGCAAGAGACCCAGTACTTC
CASSPETTGAGQETQYF
>TRBJ2-1|TRBV5-1|NA|NA
TGCGCCAGCAGCGAGGGCGGTAGCTACAATGAGCAGTTCTTC
CASSEGGSYNEQFF
>TRBJ2-6|TRBV19|NA|TRBD1
TGTGCCAGTAGCCAATCCACAGGGGGCGCTGGGGCCAACGTCCTGACTTTC
CASSQSTGGAGANVLTF